The text below deals with one T cell receptor beta chain. This entry belongs to a study of blood T cell repertoires in COVID-19. Study-wide background: The samples span acute and convalescent COVID-19 from the United States, Italy and Spain. PBMCs, B-cell-depleted T cells, or T cells were the source of the cDNA or gDNA that made up the material.

This CDR3 has 12 amino acids. The germline gives CDR1 ENHRY, CDR2 SYGVKD. Trimming cost V 8 bases and J 8 bases, with 10 bases left between them. Study processing details: By means of reference gene primer amplification, nucleated cell counts were estimated. TCRdb's table, derived via immunoSEQ multiplex PCR, lists solely in-frame clones and lacks some. V, J and clone size derive from that table, while D and trimming were established from the DNA sequence. The data show about 80,000 clones, around 80% seen once. This chain uses TRBV10-3 with TRBJ1-6, with unresolved D. Sequenced sample: peripheral blood. The clonotype was recovered from a man in his sixties with acute or convalescent COVID-19. DNA of the CDR3: TGTGCCATCGGAGGTGGGGATTCACCCCTCCACTTT. Translation: CAIGGGDSPLHF.